This T cell receptor (beta chain) came from a study of T cells in Graves' hyperthyroidism and ophthalmopathy. Looking at the study overall: Before any treatment, at initial diagnosis, peripheral blood was collected.

It was RNA transcripts that yielded the amplified TCR beta CDR3 regions. First-round RT-PCR of the TCR CDR3 relied on the HTBI primer set. TCRdb called the multiplex PCR reads again in MiXCR, with one record for every CDR3 protein. The sample carries 640,000 or so distinct CDR3 sequences, under 15% recorded once. J gave up 2 bases and V 7 bases, and 3 bases lay outside the gene matches. The CDR3 contains 14 residues. Patients showing uncontrolled infection, other autoimmune disease, pregnancy or lactation were ineligible. Diagnosis relied on clinical symptoms, serum thyroxine and TRAb, thyroid ultrasound and orbital computed tomography. This clonotype has at least ten counts. Its antigen is not known. Study conclusions and caveats: Ophthalmopathy cases were set apart from stable hyperthyroidism by a 13 V-J model.

The TCR was taken from a woman aged 40-49 years with Graves' ophthalmopathy. What was sequenced was blood. This sequence joins TRBV12-3 or TRBV12-4 and TRBJ2-7, with 12 nucleotides matching TRBD2. Here the CDR3 DNA reads TGTGCCAGCATTGGGACTAGCGGGCCCTACGAGCAGTACTTC. Protein sequence: CASIGTSGPYEQYF.